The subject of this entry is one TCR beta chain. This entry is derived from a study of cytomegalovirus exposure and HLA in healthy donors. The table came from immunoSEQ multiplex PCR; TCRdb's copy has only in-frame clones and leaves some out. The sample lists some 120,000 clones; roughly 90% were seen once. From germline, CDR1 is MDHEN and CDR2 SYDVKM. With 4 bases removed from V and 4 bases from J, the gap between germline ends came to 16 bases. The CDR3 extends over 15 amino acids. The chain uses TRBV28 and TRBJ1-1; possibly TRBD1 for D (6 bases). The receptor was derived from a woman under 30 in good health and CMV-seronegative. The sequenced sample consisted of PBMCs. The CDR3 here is CASSSPQGGLTEAFF. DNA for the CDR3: TGTGCCAGCAGTTCCCCACAGGGAGGGCTCACTGAAGCTTTCTTT.